The rows below give T cell receptor beta chains drawn from one sample of a study of shared clonotypes between healthy human individuals. Clones were read by immunoSEQ multiplex PCR, and TCRdb kept only the in-frame ones, dropping some. The top ten hold around 0.13% of the sample, which has around 2.1 million clones, 90% to 96% seen once. Sequenced material: naive CD4+ T cells sorted from blood. All receptors derive from a man between 18 and 35 years old in good health. Each CDR3 is given with its conserved first and last residue. Fields, in order: D gene, clone size, V gene, J gene, CDR3 protein, CDR3 DNA. A D gene is named only where the DNA matches it firmly. The size field is filled for only some rows; it gives once, few, many or a size class.

TRBD2	.	TRBV5-6	TRBJ2-3	CASSPSTSGIFTDTQYF	TGTGCCAGCAGCCCATCGACTAGCGGAATCTTCACAGATACGCAGTATTTT
TRBD1	.	TRBV5-1	TRBJ1-4	CASSPGQVGEKLFF	TGCGCCAGCAGCCCCGGACAGGTCGGTGAAAAACTGTTTTTT
TRBD2	once	TRBV7-7	TRBJ2-7	CASSSAGGEQYF	TGTGCTAGCAGCTCTGCGGGGGGCGAGCAGTACTTC
TRBD1	.	TRBV11-2	TRBJ2-7	CASSLVGQGGTYEQYF	TGTGCCAGCAGCTTAGTGGGACAGGGGGGGACCTACGAGCAGTACTTC
.	.	TRBV19	TRBJ1-5	CASSEENNQPQHF	TGTGCCAGTAGTGAAGAGAACAATCAGCCCCAGCATTTT
.	once	TRBV14	TRBJ2-3	CASSQVPDTQYF	TGTGCCAGCAGCCAAGTGCCGGATACGCAGTATTTT
.	.	TRBV11-2	TRBJ2-3	CASSLTLSTDTQYF	TGTGCCAGCAGCTTAACCCTGAGCACAGATACGCAGTATTTT
.	.	TRBV9	TRBJ2-2	CASSVASGLVTGELFF	TGTGCCAGCAGCGTAGCATCGGGTCTGGTCACCGGGGAGCTGTTTTTT
TRBD2	once	TRBV10-3	TRBJ2-5	CATSGGEETQYF	TGTGCCACCTCCGGGGGGGAAGAGACCCAGTACTTC
.	.	TRBV2	TRBJ1-5	CASRALQENQPQHF	TGTGCCAGCAGGGCCCTACAGGAAAATCAGCCCCAGCATTTT
TRBD2	.	TRBV5-1	TRBJ2-7	CASSSLLATEQYF	TGCGCCAGCAGCTCTTTACTAGCGACCGAGCAGTACTTC
TRBD2	.	TRBV7-9	TRBJ2-1	CASSVISGGAGEQFF	TGTGCCAGCAGCGTGATAAGCGGGGGGGCAGGTGAGCAGTTCTTC
.	.	TRBV5-1	TRBJ2-7	CASSLGRDGRKSYEQYF	TGCGCCAGCAGCTTGGGCAGGGACGGCCGCAAATCCTACGAGCAGTACTTC
TRBD1	once	TRBV5-4	TRBJ2-7	CASSARDRTYEQYF	TGTGCCAGCAGCGCCCGGGACAGGACCTACGAGCAGTACTTC
.	.	TRBV10-3	TRBJ2-2	CAISNGAGDAGELFF	TGTGCCATCAGTAACGGGGCAGGGGACGCCGGGGAGCTGTTTTTT
.	.	TRBV7-6	TRBJ2-1	CASSYLGAAMNEQFF	TGTGCCAGCAGCTATCTCGGAGCAGCCATGAACGAGCAGTTCTTC
.	.	TRBV19	TRBJ2-3	CASSTMGDTQYF	TGTGCCAGTAGTACTATGGGAGATACGCAGTATTTT
TRBD2	.	TRBV5-1	TRBJ2-3	CASSRVGLAGGSTDTQYF	TGCGCCAGCAGCCGGGTGGGACTAGCGGGGGGCTCCACAGATACGCAGTATTTT
.	.	TRBV5-1	TRBJ1-1	CASSLGGNTEAFF	TGCGCCAGCAGCTTGGGTGGGAACACTGAAGCTTTCTTT
.	.	TRBV11-2	TRBJ1-1	CASSLGGSYTEAFF	TGTGCCAGCAGCTTAGGGGGCAGCTACACTGAAGCTTTCTTT
TRBD1	.	TRBV6-4	TRBJ2-7	CASSGDSRRGYEQYF	TGTGCCAGCAGTGGGGACAGCCGCCGAGGCTACGAGCAGTACTTC
.	.	TRBV10-3	TRBJ1-5	CAISGAGNQPQHF	TGTGCCATCAGTGGTGCCGGCAATCAGCCCCAGCATTTT
.	.	TRBV4-1	TRBJ1-6	CASSQDQGRRYNSPLHF	TGCGCCAGCAGCCAAGACCAGGGACGGCGATATAATTCACCCCTCCACTTT
TRBD2	.	TRBV11-3	TRBJ2-5	CASSLRGQRGAQETQYF	TGTGCCAGCAGCCTCCGTGGCCAGCGGGGGGCCCAAGAGACCCAGTACTTC
TRBD1	.	TRBV13	TRBJ2-1	CASSSTAGTGLYNEQFF	TGTGCCAGCAGCTCTACCGCCGGGACAGGGCTCTACAATGAGCAGTTCTTC
TRBD1	.	TRBV6-6	TRBJ1-2	CASSYTGQGAGYGYTF	TGTGCCAGCAGTTACACGGGACAGGGGGCTGGCTATGGCTACACCTTC
.	.	TRBV10-3	TRBJ1-3	CAISEAGTGNTIYF	TGTGCCATCAGTGAGGCAGGGACTGGAAACACCATATATTTT
TRBD1	.	TRBV5-4	TRBJ2-1	CASSGDRGSSYNEQFF	TGTGCCAGCAGCGGGGACAGGGGGAGCTCCTACAATGAGCAGTTCTTC
TRBD1	.	TRBV2	TRBJ1-3	CASSEWQSGGSGNTIYF	TGTGCCAGCAGTGAATGGCAATCAGGGGGCTCTGGAAACACCATATATTTT
.	.	TRBV27	TRBJ1-2	CASSLWQGNGYTF	TGTGCCAGCAGTTTATGGCAGGGAAATGGCTACACCTTC
.	.	TRBV29-1	TRBJ2-3	CSVGAFNTDTQYF	TGCAGCGTCGGAGCGTTTAACACAGATACGCAGTATTTT